In this sample, the clone carrying this TCR beta chain turned up a few times. Amplified TCR beta CDR3 regions came from RNA transcripts. The HTBI set primed first-round TCR CDR3 RT-PCR. A single record per CDR3 protein comes from TCRdb applying MiXCR to the multiplex PCR reads. In the table there are about 640,000 distinct CDR3 sequences, roughly 20% of which are singletons. Germline V CDR1 and CDR2: MGHRA, YSYEKL. CDR3 length equals 16 residues. V shed 0 bases and J shed 4 bases, with 15 bases lying between them. The sample is drawn from a study of T cells in Graves' hyperthyroidism and ophthalmopathy.

The chain is built from TRBV4-1 and TRBJ1-1; weak D call: TRBD1 (6 bases). This TCR derives from a man under 40 with Graves' ophthalmopathy. Input material: blood. The CDR3 region has the DNA TGCGCCAGCAGCCAAGATCCTGTCAGGGGAATCACTGAAGCTTTCTTT. Translated, it gives CASSQDPVRGITEAFF.